The 25 T cell receptor beta chains below come from one sample, sequenced in a study of shared clonotypes between healthy human individuals. The protocol was immunoSEQ multiplex PCR, while the TCRdb copy is restricted to in-frame clones and leaves out a portion. Altogether roughly 650,000 clones are present, 95% to 97% being singletons, with the ten largest covering 0.11%. It was CD45RO-negative cells, positively selected for CCR7, that made up naive CD8 cells, with terminally differentiated effector memory CD45RA+ cells excluded. Sequenced sample: naive CD8+ T cells sorted from blood. The origin of the receptors is a woman between 25 and 40 years old in good health.

The chain is built from TRBV28 and TRBJ2-7; D might be TRBD1 (5 bases). Trimming cost V 1 base and J 0 bases, with 16 bases left between them. CDR1 is MDHEN, CDR2 SYDVKM, per germline. CDR3 length: 17 residues. CDR3 in amino acids: CASSLSPPGAFSYEQYF. The CDR3 DNA reads TGTGCCAGCAGTTTATCCCCTCCTGGGGCCTTCTCCTACGAGCAGTACTTC.

This chain joins TRBV27 and TRBJ2-5, with a weak D call TRBD2 (6 bases). Judging by the DNA end, TRBJ2-7 fits better; the J call may be wrong. Germline V gene sequence: CDR1 MNHEY, CDR2 SMNVEV (reference sequence). The CDR3 has 14 residues. The CDR3 loop reads CASSLGGRAAEQYF. As DNA, the CDR3 is TGTGCCAGCAGTTTGGGGGGACGTGCTGCCGAGCAGTACTTC.

The table lists this clone with a few counts. The sample contains more than one DNA sequence encoding this CDR3. The rearrangement joins TRBV27 to TRBJ1-1; a possible D gene is TRBD1 (5 bases). Germline loops: CDR1 MNHEY, CDR2 SMNVEV (reference sequence). Deletions cut 2 bases from V and 4 bases from J, with 5 bases between. CDR3 length: 12 residues. The CDR3 spells CASSLRGTEAFF. The DNA for the CDR3 is TGTGCCAGCAGTTTAAGGGGCACTGAAGCTTTCTTT.

In regard to this clone: This clone may be a read error of a much larger clone one base away. Distinct nucleotide sequences in the sample also encode this CDR3. The genes are TRBV9 and TRBJ2-2; possibly TRBD1 or TRBD2 for D (5 bases each). CDR1 is SGDLS, CDR2 YYNGEE, per germline. Deletions cut 0 bases from V and 5 bases from J, with 5 bases between. The CDR3 sequence is 13 residues long. This CDR3 reads CASSVGGTGELFF. The CDR3 DNA reads as TGTGCCAGCAGCGTAGGGGGGACCGGGGAGCTGTTTTTT. Combining the CDR3 with reference TRBV9 and TRBJ2-2 gives the whole variable domain DSGVTQTPKHLITATGQRVTLRCSPRSGDLSVYWYQQSLDQGLQFLIQYYNGEERAKGNILERFSAQQFPDLHSELNLSSLELGDSALYFCASSVGGTGELFFGEGSRLTVL.

The chain is built from TRBV6-1 and TRBJ2-5; tentatively, D is TRBD1 (6 bases). Trimming cost V 1 base and J 2 bases, with 11 bases left between them. The CDR3 consists of 15 residues. Germline CDR1 and CDR2: MNHNS and SASEGT. CDR3 sequence reads: CASSEEWGPQETQYF. In DNA form, the CDR3 reads TGTGCCAGCAGTGAAGAGTGGGGGCCGCAAGAGACCCAGTACTTC.

V is TRBV4-1 and J is TRBJ2-7; TRBD2 is a possible D gene (6 bases). This CDR3 is 14 amino acids long. Per the germline V gene, CDR1 is MGHRA and CDR2 is YSYEKL. Trimming shortened V by 1 base and J by 5 bases, and 12 bases separated the two germline ends. This CDR3 reads CASSQVGGAHEQYF. The CDR3 region has the DNA TGCGCCAGCAGCCAAGTCGGGGGAGCCCACGAGCAGTACTTC.

CDR3 DNA: TGTGCCAGCAGCATCGGGGGGTCGGCTGAGCAGTACTTC. It specifies CASSIGGSAEQYF. V is TRBV7-9 and J is TRBJ2-7, with 7 bases fitting TRBD2. The CDR3 covers 13 residues. From germline, CDR1 is SEHNR and CDR2 FQNEAQ (reference sequence). V was pared by 5 bases and J by 7 bases, with 8 bases of the junction left unmatched.

The table lists this clone with a count of one. The chain joins TRBV7-6 to TRBJ1-1; maybe TRBD1 (6 bases). The germline V gene has CDR1 SGHVS and CDR2 FNYEAQ. V was pared by 0 bases and J by 1 base, with 9 bases between. The CDR3 loop spans 15 amino acids. CDR3 nucleotide sequence: TGTGCCAGCAGCTTAGCGGCACAGGGGAACACTGAAGCTTTCTTT. It translates to CASSLAAQGNTEAFF.

This clone appeared a single time. V is TRBV27 and J is TRBJ2-1, with 14 bases fitting TRBD2. The CDR3 consists of 14 residues. Unmatched junction bases numbered 2, after V lost 5 bases and J lost 8 bases. The germline gives CDR1 MNHEY, CDR2 SMNVEV (reference sequence). In nucleotides, the CDR3 is TGTGCCAGCAGTAGGGGACTAGCGGGAGATGAGCAGTTCTTC. Protein: CASSRGLAGDEQFF.

This clone was picked up one time. This sequence joins TRBV7-9 and TRBJ2-1; no clear D. The V end was cut by 5 bases, the J end by 0 bases, with 14 bases between. The germline V gene encodes CDR1 SEHNR and CDR2 FQNEAQ (reference sequence). This CDR3 has 16 amino acids. CDR3: CASSTSDESSYNEQFF. The CDR3 DNA reads as TGTGCCAGCAGCACATCTGATGAGAGCTCCTACAATGAGCAGTTCTTC. The full variable domain, rest sourced from reference TRBV7-9 and TRBJ2-1, is DTGVSQNPRHKITKRGQNVTFRCDPISEHNRLYWYRQTLGQGPEFLTYFQNEAQLEKSRLLSDRFSAERPKGSFSTLEIQRTEQGDSAMYLCASSTSDESSYNEQFFGPGTRLTVL.

The rearrangement links TRBV30 to TRBJ2-7, with D possibly being TRBD1 (6 bases). Germline loops: CDR1 GTSNPN, CDR2 SVGIG (reference sequence). V gave up 0 bases and J gave up 6 bases, with 9 bases separating them. The CDR3 runs to 12 residues. The DNA of the CDR3 is TGTGCCTGGAGTGTAGAAGGGGGCGAGCAGTACTTC. Amino acids: CAWSVEGGEQYF.

This chain uses TRBV30 with TRBJ2-1; maybe TRBD2 (5 bases). Germline V gene data show CDR1 as GTSNPN and CDR2 as SVGIG (reference sequence). V was pared by 0 bases and J by 6 bases, with 18 bases between. There are 16 residues in the CDR3. The DNA of the CDR3 is TGTGCCTGGAGTGTACACCCGAATGTGAGGGCCAATGAGCAGTTCTTC. Protein sequence: CAWSVHPNVRANEQFF.

This clone was observed once. The V and J genes are TRBV7-6 and TRBJ2-7; 10 nucleotides agree with TRBD2. CDR3 length: 16 residues. The V segment lost 5 bases and the J segment 3 bases; nucleotides outside the gene matches: 10. Germline V lookup: CDR1 SGHVS, CDR2 FNYEAQ. This CDR3 reads CASSPTPTSGFYEQYF. The CDR3 bases are TGTGCCAGCAGCCCGACCCCGACTAGCGGGTTCTACGAGCAGTACTTC.

This chain joins TRBV27 and TRBJ2-7; D is unresolved. The V gene lost 2 bases and the J gene lost 8 bases, with 4 bases spanning the gap. Germline assignment: CDR1 MNHEY and CDR2 SMNVEV (reference sequence). There are 10 residues in the CDR3. CDR3 residues: CASSLVKQYF. The CDR3 bases are TGTGCCAGCAGTTTAGTGAAGCAGTACTTC.

The J gene is TRBJ2-7, the V gene TRBV7-9, with D perhaps matching TRBD1 (6 bases). From germline, CDR1 is SEHNR and CDR2 FQNEAQ (reference sequence). V lost 5 bases and J 1 base, leaving 12 bases between the germline ends. The CDR3 sequence is 14 residues long. CDR3 nucleotides: TGTGCCAGCAGCGGGACAAGAGGATCCTACGAGCAGTACTTC. It encodes CASSGTRGSYEQYF.

The rearrangement uses TRBV9 and TRBJ1-3; D not resolved. CDR3 length: 21 residues. Deletions cut 4 bases from V and 9 bases from J, with 38 bases between. CDR1 is SGDLS, CDR2 YYNGEE, per germline. CDR3 sequence: CASSSETEVSKGHHAKGTIYF. Here the CDR3 DNA reads TGTGCCAGCAGCTCCGAGACGGAGGTCTCGAAGGGTCACCATGCGAAGGGCACCATATATTTT.

The chain carries TRBV13 and TRBJ2-3; 8 positions agree with TRBD2. Unmatched junction bases numbered 8, after V lost 3 bases and J lost 9 bases. Looked up from germline, CDR1 is PRHDT and CDR2 is FYEKMQ (reference sequence). This CDR3 has 14 residues. In DNA, the CDR3 is TGTGCCAGCAGCTTTGAGGCGGGAGGTTACACGCAGTATTTT. Translation: CASSFEAGGYTQYF.

This chain connects TRBV27 to TRBJ1-1, with D tentatively TRBD1 (6 bases). The ends were cut back, 5 bases at V and 2 bases at J, with 15 bases in the middle. CDR1 is MNHEY and CDR2 is SMNVEV in the germline V gene (reference sequence). There are 15 residues in the CDR3. CDR3 amino acids: CASSQYLDSNTEAFF. CDR3 sequence (DNA): TGTGCCAGCAGTCAGTATCTGGACAGTAACACTGAAGCTTTCTTT.

The genes are TRBV6-5 and TRBJ1-1; unclear D gene. This CDR3 comprises 15 residues. Per germline, CDR1 MNHEY and CDR2 SVGAGI. Deletions cut 7 bases from V and 2 bases from J, with 17 bases between. The CDR3: CASILSLMTNTEAFF. The CDR3, as DNA: TGTGCCAGCATCCTAAGTCTTATGACTAACACTGAAGCTTTCTTT.

This sequence joins TRBV28 and TRBJ2-1, with TRBD2 identical over 7 bases. This CDR3 is built from 14 residues. Unmatched junction bases numbered 11, after V lost 7 bases and J lost 8 bases. Looked up from germline, CDR1 is MDHEN and CDR2 is SYDVKM. CDR3 nucleotides: TGTGCCAGCATCTCGCGCGGGAGATACGATGAGCAGTTCTTC. Translation gives CASISRGRYDEQFF.

The chain combines TRBV30 with TRBJ1-1; no firm D call. There are 12 residues in the CDR3. Trimming pared 1 base from V and 5 bases from J, leaving 8 bases between. Germline V CDR1 and CDR2: GTSNPN, SVGIG (reference sequence). CDR3 sequence (DNA): TGTGCCTGGAGTGCTATGACGACTGAAGCTTTCTTT. This sequence encodes CAWSAMTTEAFF.

The V and J genes are TRBV4-1 and TRBJ2-7; D uncertain. Germline V lookup: CDR1 MGHRA, CDR2 YSYEKL. CDR3 length equals 14 residues. The V end lost 3 bases, the J end lost 3 bases, and 12 bases lay between the germline ends. The CDR3 is CASSHVIWGYEQYF. CDR3 nucleotides: TGCGCCAGCAGCCATGTTATTTGGGGCTACGAGCAGTACTTC.

The chain's CDR3 is CASSLEGFRGETQYF. CDR3 DNA sequence: TGCGCCAGCAGCTTGGAGGGATTCAGAGGAGAGACCCAGTACTTC. The rearrangement uses TRBV5-1 and TRBJ2-5; D remains ambiguous. Trimming pared 0 bases from V and 4 bases from J, leaving 13 bases between. Germline CDR1 SGHRS, CDR2 YFSETQ. The CDR3 has 15 residues. The whole variable domain, remainder taken from reference TRBV5-1 and TRBJ2-5, is KAGVTQTPRYLIKTRGQQVTLSCSPISGHRSVSWYQQTPGQGLQFLFEYFSETQRNKGNFPGRFSGRQFSNSRSEMNVSTLELGDSALYLCASSLEGFRGETQYFGPGTRLLVL.

V gene TRBV10-3 combines with J gene TRBJ1-1, with TRBD1 matching 7 bases. Germline V gene sequence: CDR1 ENHRY, CDR2 SYGVKD. Germline trimming cut 0 bases from V and 0 bases from J; bases unmatched to any gene: 1. This CDR3 is built from 15 residues. The CDR3 nucleotides are TGTGCCATCAGTGAGTCGGGACAGCTGAACACTGAAGCTTTCTTT. Its translation is CAISESGQLNTEAFF.

This clone appeared a few times. This chain joins TRBV6-5 and TRBJ1-4, with 7 bases fitting TRBD1. J lost 7 bases, V lost 6 bases, and 8 bases had no gene match. Germline CDR1 is MNHEY and CDR2 is SVGAGI. This CDR3 region has 14 residues. The CDR3 DNA sequence: TGTGCCAGCAGCCAGACAGGGAGGAGTGAAAAACTGTTTTTT. It is translated as CASSQTGRSEKLFF.